These 9 T cell receptor beta chains came from one sample sequenced in a study of blood T cell repertoires in COVID-19. Using immunoSEQ multiplex PCR, the repertoire was profiled, and TCRdb retains in-frame clones only, with some absent. This sample carries roughly 90,000 clones, around 85% of them seen once, and the ten largest clones take around 39%. The specimen sequenced was peripheral blood. The receptor source for this set is a man older than 75 with acute or convalescent COVID-19.

This chain uses TRBV11-2 with TRBJ1-1; no definite D call. Germline-derived CDR1 and CDR2 are SGHAT and FQNNGV. Trimming removed 5 bases from V and 5 bases from J, with 6 bases in between. CDR3 length: 11 amino acids. CDR3 nucleotide sequence: TGTGCCAGCAGCCCCCTGACTGAAGCTTTCTTT. It is translated as CASSPLTEAFF.

The gene calls are TRBV28 and TRBJ1-1, with TRBD1 identical over 9 bases. CDR3 size: 16 residues. Germline lookup yields CDR1 MDHEN and CDR2 SYDVKM. With V trimmed by 5 bases and J by 1 base, 8 bases remained unmatched. CDR3 DNA: TGTGCCAGCAGTCGCCCGGGACAGGGAACGAACACTGAAGCTTTCTTT. Encoded protein: CASSRPGQGTNTEAFF.

This chain uses TRBV28 with TRBJ1-2; 10 nucleotides match TRBD1. The germline gives CDR1 MDHEN, CDR2 SYDVKM. CDR3 length: 16 residues. J gave up 3 bases and V 2 bases, and 6 bases lay outside the gene matches. The DNA for the CDR3 is TGTGCCAGCAGTTTAAATACGGGACAGGGGTACTATGGCTACACCTTC. Protein: CASSLNTGQGYYGYTF.

This chain links TRBV5-1 with TRBJ2-3; 15 bases are shared with TRBD2. Looked up from germline, CDR1 is SGHRS and CDR2 is YFSETQ. V dropped 2 bases and J dropped 3; count of bases not matched to a gene: 7. This CDR3 contains 18 residues. The CDR3 nucleotides are TGCGCCAGCAGCTTCGGACTAGCGGGAGGGCGCGGTACAGATACGCAGTATTTT. This gives the protein CASSFGLAGGRGTDTQYF. Complete variable domain (other parts from reference TRBV5-1 and TRBJ2-3): KAGVTQTPRYLIKTRGQQVTLSCSPISGHRSVSWYQQTPGQGLQFLFEYFSETQRNKGNFPGRFSGRQFSNSRSEMNVSTLELGDSALYLCASSFGLAGGRGTDTQYFGPGTRLTVL.

This chain uses TRBV7-2 with TRBJ2-7, with 12 bases lining up with TRBD2. This CDR3 has 15 amino acids. The V gene end was trimmed by 3 bases and the J gene end by 6 bases; junction bases not matched to a gene: 6. Germline CDR1 is SGHTA and CDR2 is FQGNSA. The CDR3 reads CASSFRLAGESEQYF. The CDR3 region has the DNA TGTGCCAGCAGCTTTCGACTAGCGGGGGAAAGCGAGCAGTACTTC.

The rearrangement links TRBV7-8 to TRBJ2-1, with 15 bases matching TRBD2. The CDR3 is made up of 18 amino acids. The junction had 12 bases not matched to a gene; V was cut back by 5 bases and J by 7 bases. Germline V lookup: CDR1 SGHVS, CDR2 FQNEAQ. CDR3 bases: TGTGCCAGCAGCACTAGAGGGGGGACTAGCGGGAGGAAAAATGAGCAGTTCTTC. This translates into CASSTRGGTSGRKNEQFF.

This chain joins TRBV6-5 and TRBJ1-5; the D gene is possibly TRBD1 (6 bases). CDR1 is MNHEY and CDR2 is SVGAGI in the germline V gene. V was cut by 4 bases and J by 4 bases, with 11 bases left in between. There are 14 residues in the CDR3. CDR3 region: CASSSDSENQPQHF. The CDR3 nucleotides are TGTGCCAGCAGTTCGGACAGCGAAAATCAGCCCCAGCATTTT.

The CDR3 DNA is TGTGCCAGCAGGGACTCGGGGAGCAATCAGCCCCAGCATTTT. Translated: CASRDSGSNQPQHF. The chain uses TRBV28 and TRBJ1-5, with no clear D. This CDR3 contains 14 residues. Germline values: CDR1 MDHEN, CDR2 SYDVKM. The V and J ends lost 6 bases and 1 base respectively, with 10 bases between them.

The rearrangement joins TRBV7-9 to TRBJ1-2; a possible D gene is TRBD1 (6 bases). CDR3 length: 16 residues. Trimming cost V 1 base and J 0 bases, with 12 bases left between them. Germline loops: CDR1 SEHNR, CDR2 FQNEAQ (reference sequence). CDR3 DNA sequence: TGTGCCAGCAGCTTAGGACAGGCGTTTGCTAACTATGGCTACACCTTC. It codes for CASSLGQAFANYGYTF.